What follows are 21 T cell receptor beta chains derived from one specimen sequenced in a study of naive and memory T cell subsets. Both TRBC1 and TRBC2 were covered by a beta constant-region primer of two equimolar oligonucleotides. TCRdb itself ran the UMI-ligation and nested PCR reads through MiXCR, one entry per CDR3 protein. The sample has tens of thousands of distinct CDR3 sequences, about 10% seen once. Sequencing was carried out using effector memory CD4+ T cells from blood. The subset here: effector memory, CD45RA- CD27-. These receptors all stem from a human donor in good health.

The CDR3 here is CASSTGQLSTDTQYF. The CDR3 region has the DNA TGTGCCAGTAGTACGGGACAGCTTAGCACAGATACGCAGTATTTT. The rearrangement joins TRBV19 to TRBJ2-3; 7 nucleotides line up with TRBD1. The germline gives CDR1 LNHDA, CDR2 SQIVND (reference sequence). The ends lost 4 bases at V and 0 bases at J; junction bases unmatched: 4. The CDR3 spans 15 residues.

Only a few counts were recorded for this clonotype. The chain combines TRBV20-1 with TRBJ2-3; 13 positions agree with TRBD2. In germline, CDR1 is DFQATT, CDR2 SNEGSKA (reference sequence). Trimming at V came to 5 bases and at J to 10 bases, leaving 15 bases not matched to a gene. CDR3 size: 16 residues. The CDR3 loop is CSAEKTSGRARRPQYF. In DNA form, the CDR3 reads TGCAGTGCTGAAAAAACTAGCGGGAGGGCCAGGCGGCCGCAGTATTTT.

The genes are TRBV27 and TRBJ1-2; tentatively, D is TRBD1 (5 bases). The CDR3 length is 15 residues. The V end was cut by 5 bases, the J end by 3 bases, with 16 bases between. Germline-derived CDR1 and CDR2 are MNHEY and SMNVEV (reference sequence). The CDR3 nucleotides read TGTGCCAGCAGTCCAGGGATTGCGATGGACTATGGCTACACCTTC. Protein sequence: CASSPGIAMDYGYTF.

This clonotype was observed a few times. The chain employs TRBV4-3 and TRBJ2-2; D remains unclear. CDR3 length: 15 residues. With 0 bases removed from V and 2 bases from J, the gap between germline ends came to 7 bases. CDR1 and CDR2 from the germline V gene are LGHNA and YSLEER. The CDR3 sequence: CASSQEYRNTGELFF. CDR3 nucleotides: TGCGCCAGCAGCCAAGAGTACAGAAACACCGGGGAGCTGTTTTTT.

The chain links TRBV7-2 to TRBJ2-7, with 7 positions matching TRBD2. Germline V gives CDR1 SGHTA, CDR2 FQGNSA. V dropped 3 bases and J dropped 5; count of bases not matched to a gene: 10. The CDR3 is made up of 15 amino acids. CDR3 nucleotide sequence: TGTGCCAGCAGCTTCGGTGGCGGGGGTCCCAACGAGCAGTACTTC. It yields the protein CASSFGGGGPNEQYF.

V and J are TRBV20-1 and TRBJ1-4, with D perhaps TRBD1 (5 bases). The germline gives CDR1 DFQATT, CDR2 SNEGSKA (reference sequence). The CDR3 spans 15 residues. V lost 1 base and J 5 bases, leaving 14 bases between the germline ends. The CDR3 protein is CSARVGAGGNEKLFF. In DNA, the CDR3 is TGCAGTGCTAGAGTTGGGGCAGGAGGGAATGAAAAACTGTTTTTT.

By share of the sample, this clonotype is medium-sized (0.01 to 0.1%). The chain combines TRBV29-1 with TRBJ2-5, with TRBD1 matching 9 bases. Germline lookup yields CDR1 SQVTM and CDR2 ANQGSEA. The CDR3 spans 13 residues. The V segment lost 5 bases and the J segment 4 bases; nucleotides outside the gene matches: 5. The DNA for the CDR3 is TGCAGCGTTCGGGGACAGGGTCCAGAGACCCAGTACTTC. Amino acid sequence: CSVRGQGPETQYF.

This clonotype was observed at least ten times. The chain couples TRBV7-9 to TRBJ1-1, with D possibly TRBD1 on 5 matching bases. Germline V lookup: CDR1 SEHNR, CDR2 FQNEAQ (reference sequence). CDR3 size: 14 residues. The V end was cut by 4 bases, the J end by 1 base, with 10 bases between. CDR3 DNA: TGTGCCAGCAGCTCAGCAACAGGGAACACTGAAGCTTTCTTT. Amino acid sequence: CASSSATGNTEAFF. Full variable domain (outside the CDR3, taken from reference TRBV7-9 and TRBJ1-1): DTGVSQNPRHKITKRGQNVTFRCDPISEHNRLYWYRQTLGQGPEFLTYFQNEAQLEKSRLLSDRFSAERPKGSFSTLEIQRTEQGDSAMYLCASSSATGNTEAFFGQGTRLTVV.

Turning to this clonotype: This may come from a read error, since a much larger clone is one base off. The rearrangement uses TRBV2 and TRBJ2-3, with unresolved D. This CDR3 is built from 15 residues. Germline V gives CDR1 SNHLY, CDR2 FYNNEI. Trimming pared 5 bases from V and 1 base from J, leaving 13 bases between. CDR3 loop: CASSTQAAGTDTQYF. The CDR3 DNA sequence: TGTGCCAGCAGTACCCAGGCGGCAGGCACAGATACGCAGTATTTT.

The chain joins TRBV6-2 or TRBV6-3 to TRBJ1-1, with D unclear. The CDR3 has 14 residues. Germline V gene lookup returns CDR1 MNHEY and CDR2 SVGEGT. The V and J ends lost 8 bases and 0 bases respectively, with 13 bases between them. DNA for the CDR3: TGTGCCAGCTCCCCGTGGCCGCTGAACACTGAAGCTTTCTTT. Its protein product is CASSPWPLNTEAFF.

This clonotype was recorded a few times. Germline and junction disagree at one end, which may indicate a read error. The CDR3 nucleotides read TGTGCTAGCAGCTCCGGGACAAATGAGCAGTTCTTC. As protein: CASSSGTNEQFF. V and J are TRBV7-7 and TRBJ2-1; D is possibly TRBD1 (6 bases). Germline loops: CDR1 SSHAT, CDR2 FNYEAQ (reference sequence). This CDR3 has 12 amino acids.

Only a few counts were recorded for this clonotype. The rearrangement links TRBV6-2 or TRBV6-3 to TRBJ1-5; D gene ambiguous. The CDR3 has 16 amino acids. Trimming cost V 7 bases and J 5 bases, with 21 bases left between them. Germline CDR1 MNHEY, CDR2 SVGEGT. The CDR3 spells CASTKEFQVGDQPQHF. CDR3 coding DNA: TGTGCCAGCACCAAAGAGTTTCAGGTTGGGGATCAGCCCCAGCATTTT.

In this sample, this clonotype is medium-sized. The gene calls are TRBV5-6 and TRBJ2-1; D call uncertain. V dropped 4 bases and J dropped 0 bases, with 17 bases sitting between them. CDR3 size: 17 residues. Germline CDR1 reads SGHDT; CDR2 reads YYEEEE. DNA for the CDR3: TGTGCCAGCAGCCCTGCCCAGTGGAACGGCTCCTACAATGAGCAGTTCTTC. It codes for CASSPAQWNGSYNEQFF.

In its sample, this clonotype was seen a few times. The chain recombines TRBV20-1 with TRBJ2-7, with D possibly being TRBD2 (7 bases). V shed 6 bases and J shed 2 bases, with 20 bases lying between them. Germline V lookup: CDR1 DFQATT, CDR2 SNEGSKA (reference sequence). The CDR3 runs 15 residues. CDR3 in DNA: TGCAGTGCCCGCTCCCCAGGGGAGGGGACCTACGAGCAGTACTTC. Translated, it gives CSARSPGEGTYEQYF.

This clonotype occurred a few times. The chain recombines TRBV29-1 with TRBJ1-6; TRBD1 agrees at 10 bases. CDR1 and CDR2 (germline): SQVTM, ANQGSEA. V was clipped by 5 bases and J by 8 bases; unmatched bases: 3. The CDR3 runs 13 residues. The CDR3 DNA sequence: TGCAGCGTTAGGACAGGGGGGGATTCACCCCTCCACTTT. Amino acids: CSVRTGGDSPLHF.

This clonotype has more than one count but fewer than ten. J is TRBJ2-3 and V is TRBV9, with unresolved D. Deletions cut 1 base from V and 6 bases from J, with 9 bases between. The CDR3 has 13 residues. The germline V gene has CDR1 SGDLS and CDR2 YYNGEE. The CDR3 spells CASSVPASDTQYF. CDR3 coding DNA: TGTGCCAGCAGCGTACCAGCCTCTGATACGCAGTATTTT.

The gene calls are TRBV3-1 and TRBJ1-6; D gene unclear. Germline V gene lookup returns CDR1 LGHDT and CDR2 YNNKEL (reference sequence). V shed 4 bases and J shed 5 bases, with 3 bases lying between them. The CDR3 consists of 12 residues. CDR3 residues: CASSLHNSPLHF. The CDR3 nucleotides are TGTGCCAGCAGCCTCCATAATTCACCCCTCCACTTT.

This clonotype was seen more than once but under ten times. The CDR3 reads CASSRGTSGGSTDTQYF. CDR3 DNA: TGTGCCAGCAGTCGCGGGACTAGCGGGGGAAGCACAGATACGCAGTATTTT. The chain is built from TRBV6-2 or TRBV6-3 and TRBJ2-3, with TRBD2 identical over 14 bases. CDR1 is MNHEY, CDR2 SVGEGT, per germline. This CDR3 is 17 amino acids long. Trimming removed 5 bases from V and 0 bases from J; junction bases left unmatched: 4.

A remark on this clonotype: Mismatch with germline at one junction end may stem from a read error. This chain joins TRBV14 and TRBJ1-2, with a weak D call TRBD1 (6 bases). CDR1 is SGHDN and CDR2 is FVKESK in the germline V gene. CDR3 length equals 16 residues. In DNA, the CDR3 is TGTGCCAGCAGCCTAGGATCCAGGGGACACCTCTATGGCTACATCTTC. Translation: CASSLGSRGHLYGYIF.

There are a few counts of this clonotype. The CDR3 loop is CAISESNGRETQYF. The DNA of the CDR3 is TGTGCCATCAGTGAGTCGAACGGACGAGAGACCCAGTACTTC. V and J are TRBV10-3 and TRBJ2-5; D is unclear. Germline V gives CDR1 ENHRY, CDR2 SYGVKD. CDR3 length equals 14 residues. Trimming removed 0 bases at V and 4 bases at J, with 9 bases between.

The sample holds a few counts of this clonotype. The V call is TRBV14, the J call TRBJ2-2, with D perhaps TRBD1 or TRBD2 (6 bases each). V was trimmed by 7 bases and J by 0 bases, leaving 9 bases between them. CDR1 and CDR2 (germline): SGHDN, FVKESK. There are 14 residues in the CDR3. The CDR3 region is CASNRGPNTGELFF. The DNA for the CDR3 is TGTGCCAGCAACCGGGGGCCGAACACCGGGGAGCTGTTTTTT.